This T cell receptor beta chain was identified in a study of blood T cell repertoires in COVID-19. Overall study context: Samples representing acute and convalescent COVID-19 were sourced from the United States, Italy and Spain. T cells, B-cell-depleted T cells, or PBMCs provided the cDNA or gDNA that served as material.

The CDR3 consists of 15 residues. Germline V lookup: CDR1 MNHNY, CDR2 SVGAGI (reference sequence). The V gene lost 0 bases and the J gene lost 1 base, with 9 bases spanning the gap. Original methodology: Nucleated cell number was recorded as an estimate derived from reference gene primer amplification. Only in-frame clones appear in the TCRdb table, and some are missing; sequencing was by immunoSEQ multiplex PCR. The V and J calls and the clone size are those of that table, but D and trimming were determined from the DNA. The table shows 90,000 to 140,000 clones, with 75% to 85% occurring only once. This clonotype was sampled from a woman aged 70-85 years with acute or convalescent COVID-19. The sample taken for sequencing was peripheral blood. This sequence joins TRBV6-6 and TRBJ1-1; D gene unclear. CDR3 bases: TGTGCCAGCAGTTACTCGCCGTCAGAGAACACTGAAGCTTTCTTT. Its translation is CASSYSPSENTEAFF.